These T cell receptor beta chains were read from a single sample in a study of blood T cell repertoires in COVID-19. Repertoires were generated with immunoSEQ multiplex PCR, while TCRdb's copy carries only in-frame clones and drops some. The sample lists fewer than 400,000 clones; over 70% were seen once. The sample taken for sequencing was PBMCs or T cells enriched from blood (not recorded which). The receptors were gathered from a man between 25 and 39 years old who had recovered from COVID-19. The conserved cysteine and the conserved F or W are not part of the CDR3 here.

j_gene,v_gene,CDR3aa
TRBJ2-7,TRBV7-9,ASSQTSGPYEQY
TRBJ2-1,TRBV5-1,ASSLVPRGQGMRHNEQF
TRBJ2-1,TRBV4-2,ASSQDATAGEQF
TRBJ2-6,TRBV29-1,SALAGGNSGANVLT
TRBJ2-1,TRBV18,ASQRGLSSYNEQF
TRBJ2-1,TRBV19,ASSLRLDSYNEQF
TRBJ1-4,TRBV24-1,ATSDSQGINEKLF
TRBJ1-1,TRBV6-1,ASSSASQGYTEAF
TRBJ2-4,TRBV5-4,ASSLQGAQNIQY
TRBJ2-3,TRBV5-4,ASSLPRGSGDATDTQY
TRBJ2-2,TRBV7-3,ASSLGTSGHGELF
TRBJ1-2,TRBV6-1,ASSETNTGGPYGYT
TRBJ2-3,TRBV2,ASSPITSTDTQY
TRBJ2-7,TRBV30,AWSQGPSPTYEQY
TRBJ2-3,TRBV11-2,ASSLWTGGAGSDTQY
TRBJ1-5,TRBV3-1/TRBV3-2,ASSRSGTGEQPQH
TRBJ2-3,TRBV6-5,AISPSTDTQY
TRBJ1-2,TRBV9,ASSVGGDRGQDYT
TRBJ2-7,TRBV27,ASSFQGPSYEQY
TRBJ2-1,TRBV6-5,ASRGSGGALNEQF
TRBJ2-1,TRBV11-3,ASSWQGAYNEQF
TRBJ2-2,TRBV19,ASGLAGNTGELF
TRBJ1-5,TRBV21-1,ASSFQGALQPQH
TRBJ2-1,TRBV29-1,SVVDNGGNEQF
TRBJ2-1,TRBV9,ASSETGTSGHEQF
TRBJ1-6,TRBV6-5,ASSVTENSPLH
TRBJ1-3,TRBV9,ASSVGVPSSGNTIY
TRBJ1-2,TRBV28,ASSLNTGGYGYT
TRBJ1-5,TRBV7-8,ASSGLGQGSGPQH
TRBJ2-7,TRBV5-4,ASSLTGTYEQY
TRBJ2-7,TRBV5-1,ASSQLGTGVSYEQY
TRBJ2-7,TRBV11-2,ASSLELGYYEQY
TRBJ2-1,TRBV9,ASSVEQGSYNEQF
TRBJ1-1,TRBV18,ASSPQTLQGVGTEAF
TRBJ2-5,TRBV5-4,ASSLAAGLQETQY
TRBJ1-1,TRBV9,ASSRAGAIGTEAF
TRBJ2-7,TRBV27,ASSLSMTGAYEQY
TRBJ1-5,TRBV18,ASSPGQSNQPQH
TRBJ1-5,TRBV30,AWSDRGRGNQPQH
TRBJ1-2,TRBV5-1,ASSLAGRGPYGYT
TRBJ2-5,TRBV2,ATTELAGETQY
TRBJ1-3,TRBV13,ASSLGQGTNTIY
TRBJ2-2,TRBV5-1,ASSSSAGGYTGELF
TRBJ2-5,TRBV28,ASEGLAALQETQY
TRBJ2-5,TRBV25-1,ASSESMGSYQETQY
TRBJ1-2,TRBV10-3,AIMGPAGEDYGYT
TRBJ1-5,TRBV19,ASSIRGLYSNQPQH
TRBJ2-7,TRBV2,ASSQIRDYEQY
TRBJ2-3,TRBV6-6,ASSPSLAGVTSDTQY
TRBJ2-7,TRBV15,ATSFGPSGGYEQY
TRBJ1-1,TRBV7-9,ASSFGQAVRNTEAF
TRBJ1-5,TRBV7-9,ASSLRAGENQPQH
TRBJ1-1,TRBV9,ASSVVETGPNTEAF